The present entry profiles one T cell receptor beta chain with its context. The data belong to a study of blood T cell repertoires in COVID-19. CDR1 SGHVS and CDR2 FQNEAQ come from the germline V gene. V dropped 5 bases and J dropped 2 bases, with 10 bases sitting between them. This CDR3 has 14 amino acids. Method: immunoSEQ multiplex PCR; TCRdb's copy keeps in-frame clones and lacks some. Of about 180,000 clones in the sample, over 75% were seen once. Membership in each cohort depended on participant-reported clinical history. The receptor comes from a woman younger than 35 who had recovered from COVID-19. This chain joins TRBV7-8 and TRBJ1-3; D is unclear. The sequencing sample was made of PBMCs or T cells enriched from blood (not recorded which). The CDR3 DNA is TGTGCCAGCAGCCCCTCGGGAGCTGGAAACACCATATATTTT. This codes for CASSPSGAGNTIYF. Drawing the rest from reference TRBV7-8 and TRBJ1-3, the complete variable domain is GAGVSQSPRYKVAKRGQDVALRCDPISGHVSLFWYQQALGQGPEFLTYFQNEAQLDKSGLPSDRFFAERPEGSVSTLKIQRTQQEDSAVYLCASSPSGAGNTIYFGEGSWLTVV.